This T cell receptor beta chain was retrieved from a study of blood T cell repertoires in COVID-19. Overall study: From the United States, Italy and Spain came samples of acute and convalescent COVID-19. PBMCs, B-cell-depleted T cells, or T cells provided the cDNA or gDNA that made up the material.

V gave up 2 bases and J gave up 0 bases, with 5 bases separating them. Germline values: CDR1 SGDLS, CDR2 YYNGEE. The length of the CDR3 is 13 residues. As handled by the study authors: Estimation of nucleated cell counts was performed using reference gene primer amplification. This table comes from immunoSEQ multiplex PCR, and its TCRdb copy is limited to in-frame clones, with some not included. The DNA was the basis for D and trimming; V, J and clone size are from that table. Here the sample spans 150,000 to 200,000 clones, 70% to 90% being singletons. The sequencing sample was made of peripheral blood. The sequence was collected from a man between 18 and 35 years old with acute or convalescent COVID-19. The genes are TRBV9 and TRBJ2-5; D unclear. This chain's CDR3 is CASSVTDQETQYF. In DNA, the CDR3 is TGTGCCAGCAGCGTTACGGACCAAGAGACCCAGTACTTC.